The T cell receptor (beta chain) described here comes from a study of vaccination and CD4 T cells after COVID-19. With the Oncomine TCR Beta short-read assay, DNA from cultured CD4+ T cells was sequenced. TCRdb reprocessed the PCR reads with MiXCR, giving one entry per CDR3 protein. The table lists about 13,000 distinct CDR3 sequences, less than 80% of them singletons. The germline V and J ends were trimmed by 6 bases and 1 base, with 3 bases remaining between them. The CDR3 has 11 residues. From germline, CDR1 is MNHNS and CDR2 SASEGT. Treatment reported: roughly 10-day PBMC culture with coronavirus spike peptide pools or control peptides (ViraFEST assay). More than 1.5 million PBMCs were grown per well alongside about 10 IU/ml IL-2 and 8 to 10 ug/ml peptide pools. For this clonotype: Its specificity is unknown.

Sequencing was performed on CD4+ T cells from blood, cultured in vitro. This sequence was found in a human donor who had recovered from COVID-19. The chain recombines TRBV6-1 with TRBJ1-2; D is undetermined. The CDR3 spells CASRNNYGYTF. As DNA, the CDR3 is TGTGCCAGCAGGAATAACTATGGCTACACCTTC.